The rows below give T cell receptor beta chains drawn from one sample of a study of cytomegalovirus exposure and HLA in healthy donors. Assay: immunoSEQ multiplex PCR; the TCRdb copy retains only in-frame clones and omits some. The table includes just over 200,000 clones, just under 70% detected once. Specimen: PBMCs. The source of these receptors is a man aged 40-49 years in good health and CMV-seropositive. CDR3s include the opening cysteine and the closing phenylalanine or tryptophan. Fields, in order: V gene, clone size, J gene, D gene, CDR3 protein, CDR3 DNA. A D gene is named only where the DNA matches it firmly. Clone size, where shown, is once, few, many, or a class for clones that have expanded.

>TRBV2|.|TRBJ2-7|.
CASSLGGGTHEQYF
TGTGCCAGCAGTCTAGGGGGTGGGACACACGAGCAGTACTTC
>TRBV6-1|few|TRBJ1-1|TRBD1
CASSGQGTNTEAFF
TGTGCCAGCAGCGGACAGGGCACGAACACTGAAGCTTTCTTT
>TRBV29-1|.|TRBJ2-7|TRBD1
CSARTGAYEQYF
TGCAGCGCTAGGACAGGAGCCTACGAGCAGTACTTC
>TRBV4-1|.|TRBJ2-2|.
CASSQEQGELFF
TGCGCCAGCAGCCAAGAACAGGGCGAGCTGTTTTTT
>TRBV5-6|.|TRBJ2-3|TRBD2
CASTRPLAGGPTQYF
TGTGCCAGCACCCGACCACTAGCGGGGGGACCTACGCAGTATTTT
>TRBV18|.|TRBJ1-4|TRBD1
CASSPPGTVNEKLFF
TGTGCCAGCTCCCCACCCGGGACAGTTAATGAAAAACTGTTTTTT
>TRBV9|few|TRBJ2-2|.
CASSVGTVNTGELFF
TGTGCCAGCAGCGTAGGAACAGTGAACACCGGGGAGCTGTTTTTT
>TRBV25-1|.|TRBJ1-1|TRBD1
CATTGTANTEAFF
TGTGCCACCACCGGGACAGCGAACACTGAAGCTTTCTTT
>TRBV5-1|few|TRBJ2-3|TRBD1
CASIPDRGRDTQYF
TGCGCCAGCATCCCGGACAGGGGACGAGATACGCAGTATTTT
>TRBV6-5|.|TRBJ2-7|TRBD2
CASRGRGTYEQYF
TGTGCCAGCAGAGGGAGGGGAACCTACGAGCAGTACTTC
>TRBV7-3|.|TRBJ2-2|.
CASSLDFSTGELFF
TGTGCCAGCAGCTTAGACTTCAGCACCGGGGAGCTGTTTTTT
>TRBV7-2|.|TRBJ2-3|TRBD2
CASSFYGGETDTQYF
TGTGCCAGCAGCTTCTACGGGGGGGAAACAGATACGCAGTATTTT
>TRBV5-4|few|TRBJ1-1|TRBD1
CASRPGTDSEAFF
TGTGCCAGCAGACCCGGGACAGACTCTGAAGCTTTCTTT
>TRBV19|.|TRBJ1-2|.
CASSTNYGYTF
TGTGCCAGTAGTACAAACTATGGCTACACCTTC
>TRBV29-1|.|TRBJ2-7|TRBD1
CSVGTGGFDRGEQYF
TGCAGCGTCGGGACAGGGGGCTTTGATCGAGGCGAGCAGTACTTC
>TRBV27|once|TRBJ1-3|TRBD1
CASRGVGTVGNTIYF
TGTGCCAGCAGGGGGGTGGGGACAGTAGGAAACACCATATATTTT
>TRBV19|.|TRBJ1-1|.
CASRTVSSYTEAFF
TGTGCCAGTAGGACAGTAAGCAGTTACACTGAAGCTTTCTTT
>TRBV7-2|.|TRBJ1-1|.
CASSLRGRAPEAFF
TGTGCCAGCAGCTTGCGGGGCAGGGCCCCTGAAGCTTTCTTT
>TRBV7-9|.|TRBJ2-7|.
CASSLDPGNEQYF
TGTGCCAGCAGCTTAGACCCAGGGAACGAGCAGTACTTC
>TRBV7-9|.|TRBJ2-2|TRBD1
CASTGTGSSTGELFF
TGTGCCAGCACCGGGACAGGGTCTTCCACCGGGGAGCTGTTTTTT
>TRBV6-1|.|TRBJ2-1|.
CASSDRLGVYNEQFF
TGTGCCAGCAGTGATCGACTAGGCGTCTACAATGAGCAGTTCTTC
>TRBV7-6|.|TRBJ2-1|TRBD1
CASSYRGTFRNEQFF
TGTGCCAGCAGCTACAGGGGGACGTTTCGGAATGAGCAGTTCTTC
>TRBV5-1|.|TRBJ2-3|.
CASSPLGATDTQYF
TGCGCCAGCAGCCCCCTGGGGGCGACAGATACGCAGTATTTT